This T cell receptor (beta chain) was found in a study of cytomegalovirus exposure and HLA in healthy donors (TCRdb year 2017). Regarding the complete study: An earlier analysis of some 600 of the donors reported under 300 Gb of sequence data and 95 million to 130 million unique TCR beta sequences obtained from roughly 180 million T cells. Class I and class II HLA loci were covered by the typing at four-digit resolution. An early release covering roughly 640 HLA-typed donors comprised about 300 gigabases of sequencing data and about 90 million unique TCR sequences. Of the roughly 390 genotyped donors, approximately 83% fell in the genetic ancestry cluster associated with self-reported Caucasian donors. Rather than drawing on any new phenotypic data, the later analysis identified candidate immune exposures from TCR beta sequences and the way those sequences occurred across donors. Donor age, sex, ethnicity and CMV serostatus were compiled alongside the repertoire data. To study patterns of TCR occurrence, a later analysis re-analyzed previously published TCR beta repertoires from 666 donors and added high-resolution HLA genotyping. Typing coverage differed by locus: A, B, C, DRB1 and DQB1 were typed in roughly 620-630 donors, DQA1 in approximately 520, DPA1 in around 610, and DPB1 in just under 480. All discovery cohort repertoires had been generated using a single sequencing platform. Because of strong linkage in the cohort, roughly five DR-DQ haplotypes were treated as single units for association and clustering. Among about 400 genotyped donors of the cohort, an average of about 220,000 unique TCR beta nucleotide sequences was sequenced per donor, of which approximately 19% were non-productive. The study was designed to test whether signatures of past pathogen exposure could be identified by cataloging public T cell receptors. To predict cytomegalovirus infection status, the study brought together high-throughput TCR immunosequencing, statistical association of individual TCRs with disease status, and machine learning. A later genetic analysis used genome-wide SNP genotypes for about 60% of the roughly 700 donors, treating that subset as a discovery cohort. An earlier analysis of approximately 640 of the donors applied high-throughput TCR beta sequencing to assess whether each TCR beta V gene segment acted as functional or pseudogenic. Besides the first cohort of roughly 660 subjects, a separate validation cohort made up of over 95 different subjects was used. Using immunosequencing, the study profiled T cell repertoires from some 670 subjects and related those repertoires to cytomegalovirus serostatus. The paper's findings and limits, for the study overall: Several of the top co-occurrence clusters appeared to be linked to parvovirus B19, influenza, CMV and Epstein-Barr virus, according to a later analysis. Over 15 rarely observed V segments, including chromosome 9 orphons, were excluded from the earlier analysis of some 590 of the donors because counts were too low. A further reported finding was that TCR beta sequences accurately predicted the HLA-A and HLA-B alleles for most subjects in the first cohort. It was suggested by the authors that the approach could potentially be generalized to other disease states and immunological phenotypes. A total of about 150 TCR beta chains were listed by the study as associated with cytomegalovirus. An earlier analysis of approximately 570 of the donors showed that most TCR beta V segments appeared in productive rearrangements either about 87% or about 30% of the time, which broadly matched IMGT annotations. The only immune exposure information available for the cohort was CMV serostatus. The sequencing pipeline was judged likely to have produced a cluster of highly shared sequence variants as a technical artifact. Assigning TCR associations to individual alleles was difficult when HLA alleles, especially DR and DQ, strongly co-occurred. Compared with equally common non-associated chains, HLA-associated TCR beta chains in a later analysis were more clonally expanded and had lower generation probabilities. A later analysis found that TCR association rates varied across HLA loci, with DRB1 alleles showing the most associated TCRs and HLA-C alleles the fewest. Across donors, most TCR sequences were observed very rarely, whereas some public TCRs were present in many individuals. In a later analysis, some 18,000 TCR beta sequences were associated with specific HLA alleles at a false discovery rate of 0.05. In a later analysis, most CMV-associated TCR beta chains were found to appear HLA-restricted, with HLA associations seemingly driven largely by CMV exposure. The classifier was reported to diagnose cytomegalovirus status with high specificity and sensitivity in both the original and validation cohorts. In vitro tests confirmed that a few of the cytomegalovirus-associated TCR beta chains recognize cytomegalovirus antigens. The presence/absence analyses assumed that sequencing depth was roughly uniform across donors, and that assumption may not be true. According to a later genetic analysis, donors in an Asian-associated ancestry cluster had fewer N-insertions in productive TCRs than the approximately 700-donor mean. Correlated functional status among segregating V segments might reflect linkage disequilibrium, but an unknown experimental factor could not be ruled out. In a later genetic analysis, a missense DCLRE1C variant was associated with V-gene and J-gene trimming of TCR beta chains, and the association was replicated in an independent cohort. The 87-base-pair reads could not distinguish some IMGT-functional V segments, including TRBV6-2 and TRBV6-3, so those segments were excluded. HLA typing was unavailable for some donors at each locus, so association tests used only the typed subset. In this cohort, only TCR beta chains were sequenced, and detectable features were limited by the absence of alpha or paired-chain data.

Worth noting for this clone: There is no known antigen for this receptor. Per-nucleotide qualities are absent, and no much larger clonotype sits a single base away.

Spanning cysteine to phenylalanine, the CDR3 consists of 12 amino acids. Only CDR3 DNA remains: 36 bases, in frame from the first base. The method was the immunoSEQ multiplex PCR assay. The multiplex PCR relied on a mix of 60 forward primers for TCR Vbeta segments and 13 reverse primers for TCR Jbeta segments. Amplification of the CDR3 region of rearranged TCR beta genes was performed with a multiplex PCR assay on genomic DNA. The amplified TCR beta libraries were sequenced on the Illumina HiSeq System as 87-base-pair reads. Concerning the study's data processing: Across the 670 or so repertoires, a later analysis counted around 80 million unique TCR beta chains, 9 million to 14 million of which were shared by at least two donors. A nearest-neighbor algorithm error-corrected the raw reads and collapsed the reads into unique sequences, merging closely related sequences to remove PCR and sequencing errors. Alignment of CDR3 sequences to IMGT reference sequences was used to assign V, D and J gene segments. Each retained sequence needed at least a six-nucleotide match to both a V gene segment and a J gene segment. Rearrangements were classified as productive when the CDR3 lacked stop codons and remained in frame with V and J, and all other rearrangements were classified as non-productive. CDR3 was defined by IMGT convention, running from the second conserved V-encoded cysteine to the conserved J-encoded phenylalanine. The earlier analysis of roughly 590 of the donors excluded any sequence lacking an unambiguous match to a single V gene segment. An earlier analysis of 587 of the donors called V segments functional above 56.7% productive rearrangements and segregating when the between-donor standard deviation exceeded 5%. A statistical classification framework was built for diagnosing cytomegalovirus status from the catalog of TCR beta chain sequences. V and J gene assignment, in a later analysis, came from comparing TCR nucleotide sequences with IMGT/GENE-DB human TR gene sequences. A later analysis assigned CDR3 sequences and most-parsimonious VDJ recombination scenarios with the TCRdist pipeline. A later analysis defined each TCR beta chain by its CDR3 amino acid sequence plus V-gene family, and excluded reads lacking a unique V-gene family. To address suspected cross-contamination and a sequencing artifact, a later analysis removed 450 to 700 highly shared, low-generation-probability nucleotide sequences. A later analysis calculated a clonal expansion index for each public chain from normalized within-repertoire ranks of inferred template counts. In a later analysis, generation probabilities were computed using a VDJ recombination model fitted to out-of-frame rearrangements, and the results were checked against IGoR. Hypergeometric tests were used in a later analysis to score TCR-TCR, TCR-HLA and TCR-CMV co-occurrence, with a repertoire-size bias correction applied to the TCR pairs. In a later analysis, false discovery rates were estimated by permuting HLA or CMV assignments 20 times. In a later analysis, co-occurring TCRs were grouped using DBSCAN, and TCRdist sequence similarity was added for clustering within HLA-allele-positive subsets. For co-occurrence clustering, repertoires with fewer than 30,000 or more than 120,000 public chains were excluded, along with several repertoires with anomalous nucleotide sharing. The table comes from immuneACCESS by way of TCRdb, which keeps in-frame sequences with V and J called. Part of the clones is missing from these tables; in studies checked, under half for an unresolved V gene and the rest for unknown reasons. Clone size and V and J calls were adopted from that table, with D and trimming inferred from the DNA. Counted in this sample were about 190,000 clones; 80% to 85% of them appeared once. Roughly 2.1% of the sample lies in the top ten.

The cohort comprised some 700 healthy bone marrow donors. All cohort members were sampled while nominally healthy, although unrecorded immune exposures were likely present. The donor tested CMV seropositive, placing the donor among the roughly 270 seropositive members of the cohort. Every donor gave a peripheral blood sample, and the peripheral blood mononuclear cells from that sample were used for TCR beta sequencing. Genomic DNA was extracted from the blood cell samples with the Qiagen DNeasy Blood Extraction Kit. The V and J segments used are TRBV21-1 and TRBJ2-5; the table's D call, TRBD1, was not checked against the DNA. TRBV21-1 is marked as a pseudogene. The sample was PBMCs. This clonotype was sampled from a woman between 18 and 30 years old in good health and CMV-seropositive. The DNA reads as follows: TGTGCCAGTCCTCGGACAGAAGAGACCCAGTACTTC. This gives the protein CASPRTEETQYF.